The 32 T cell receptor beta chains given below trace back to one sample, sequenced in a study of cytomegalovirus exposure and HLA in healthy donors. The PCR was carried out with 60 Vbeta primers and 13 Jbeta primers. The table came from immunoSEQ multiplex PCR; TCRdb's copy has only in-frame clones and leaves some out. Among under 65,000 clones listed, around 80% were seen once. The sequenced material came from PBMCs. The receptors were gathered from a man aged 25 to 40 in good health and CMV-seropositive.

As concerns this clone: Different DNA sequences within this sample yield the same CDR3. The chain uses TRBV5-1 and TRBJ1-1; D is unresolved. The germline CDR1 and CDR2 sequences are SGHRS and YFSETQ. V lost 0 bases and J 1 base, leaving 7 bases between the germline ends. The CDR3 has 14 amino acids. The CDR3 here is CASSLGGGNTEAFF. CDR3 DNA: TGCGCCAGCAGCTTGGGCGGAGGGAACACTGAAGCTTTCTTT.

The chain has TRBV6-1 and TRBJ2-5; 7 nucleotides match TRBD2. Germline CDR1 MNHNS, CDR2 SASEGT. Trimming took 6 bases from V and 4 from J; bases not matched to a gene: 8. The CDR3 extends over 14 amino acids. CDR3 amino acids: CASSDGLDVETQYF. In DNA form, the CDR3 reads TGTGCCAGCAGCGACGGACTAGATGTAGAGACCCAGTACTTC.

The J gene is TRBJ1-1, the V gene TRBV2, with a tentative D call TRBD1 (6 bases). Trimming took 5 bases from V and 0 from J, leaving 10 bases between them. The CDR3 loop spans 14 amino acids. Germline V gives CDR1 SNHLY, CDR2 FYNNEI. The CDR3 region has the DNA TGTGCCAGCAGTAGGACAGAAATGAACACTGAAGCTTTCTTT. Translation: CASSRTEMNTEAFF. The entire variable domain, with the rest obtained from reference TRBV2 and TRBJ1-1, is as follows: EPEVTQTPSHQVTQMGQEVILRCVPISNHLYFYWYRQILGQKVEFLVSFYNNEISEKSEIFDDQFSVERPDGSNFTLKIRSTKLEDSAMYFCASSRTEMNTEAFFGQGTRLTVV.

The V call is TRBV5-1, the J call TRBJ2-1; TRBD2 matches at 8 bases. CDR1 is SGHRS and CDR2 is YFSETQ in the germline V gene. Trimming removed 9 bases from V and 3 bases from J; junction bases left unmatched: 11. The CDR3 covers 15 residues. CDR3 nucleotides: TGCGCCACCTCCTACGGGGGGGACGGCTACAATGAGCAGTTCTTC. This sequence encodes CATSYGGDGYNEQFF.

The genes are TRBV27 and TRBJ2-5, with 11 bases fitting TRBD1. The end of the DNA aligns better with TRBJ2-7, so the J call may be wrong. This CDR3 spans 14 amino acids. Germline-derived CDR1 and CDR2 are MNHEY and SMNVEV (reference sequence). The CDR3 DNA is TGTGCCAGCAGTTTGGGACAGGGGGCCTACGAGCAGTACTTC. It encodes CASSLGQGAYEQYF.

The rearrangement links TRBV5-6 to TRBJ1-5; 7 bases fit TRBD1. V lost 3 bases and J lost 3; bases outside the gene matches: 6. CDR1 and CDR2 from the germline V gene are SGHDT and YYEEEE. The CDR3 sequence is 15 residues long. The CDR3 DNA is TGTGCCAGCAGCTGGGGAACAGGGGTCAATCAGCCCCAGCATTTT. It codes for CASSWGTGVNQPQHF.

V usage is TRBV7-9 and J usage is TRBJ1-6; TRBD1 might be the D (6 bases). The CDR3 loop spans 13 amino acids. Trimming stripped 3 bases from V and 10 bases from J, with 10 bases between. Germline-derived CDR1 and CDR2 are SEHNR and FQNEAQ (reference sequence). The CDR3 coding sequence is TGTGCCAGCAGCTTCCCGGGACAATCACCCCTCCACTTT. Its protein is CASSFPGQSPLHF.

This chain joins TRBV30 and TRBJ2-7; TRBD1 matches 7 bases. The V gene end was trimmed by 3 bases and the J gene end by 5 bases; junction bases not matched to a gene: 4. The germline V gene has CDR1 GTSNPN and CDR2 SVGIG (reference sequence). The CDR3 has 12 amino acids. For the CDR3, the DNA is TGTGCCTGGAGCGCCGACAGGGACGAGCAGTACTTC. Residues: CAWSADRDEQYF.

This clone was counted only a few times. The chain has TRBV6-4 and TRBJ2-7; a weak D match, TRBD2 (6 bases). The germline V gene encodes CDR1 MRHNA and CDR2 SNTAGT. The CDR3 has 13 residues. Trimming stripped 4 bases from V and 3 bases from J, with 10 bases between. CDR3 sequence reads: CASSVQEGYEQYF. In DNA, the CDR3 is TGTGCCAGCAGTGTGCAGGAGGGCTACGAGCAGTACTTC.

J is TRBJ2-2 and V is TRBV6-5, with D tentatively TRBD2 (5 bases). Deletions cut 3 bases from V and 8 bases from J, with 10 bases between. Germline CDR1 MNHEY, CDR2 SVGAGI. The CDR3 length is 13 residues. The CDR3: CASSYSGLGELFF. As DNA, the CDR3 is TGTGCCAGCAGTTATTCGGGGTTGGGGGAGCTGTTTTTT.

This clone was recorded a few times. The chain joins TRBV10-1 to TRBJ1-5; weak D call: TRBD1 (6 bases). V was pared by 11 bases and J by 4 bases, with 24 bases between. CDR3 length: 16 residues. CDR1 is WNHNN and CDR2 is SYGVQD in the germline V gene (reference sequence). The CDR3 is CAVLRGILPANQPQHF. Written as DNA, the CDR3 is TGCGCCGTATTGAGGGGGATCTTACCCGCGAATCAGCCCCAGCATTTT.

The J gene is TRBJ2-4, the V gene TRBV19; unclear D gene. V was trimmed by 3 bases and J by 7 bases, leaving 4 bases between them. The germline gives CDR1 LNHDA, CDR2 SQIVND (reference sequence). CDR3 length equals 11 residues. CDR3 in amino acids: CASSILNIQYF. The CDR3 nucleotides are TGTGCCAGTAGTATTCTGAACATTCAGTACTTC.

The V call is TRBV7-8, the J call TRBJ2-3; perhaps TRBD1 as D (5 bases). V was shortened by 5 bases and J by 0 bases, with 15 bases between the two germline ends. The CDR3 consists of 16 residues. The germline V gene encodes CDR1 SGHVS and CDR2 FQNEAQ. CDR3 sequence reads: CASSVLRTPSTDTQYF. CDR3 in DNA: TGTGCCAGCAGCGTTCTCCGGACACCTAGCACAGATACGCAGTATTTT.

The chain links TRBV7-8 to TRBJ1-1; TRBD1 agrees at 7 bases. V shed 5 bases, J shed 6 bases, and the junction held 12 bases outside the gene matches. Germline CDR1 and CDR2: SGHVS and FQNEAQ. The CDR3 totals 15 residues. The CDR3 reads CASSPVLQGSSEAFF. The CDR3 DNA is TGTGCCAGCAGCCCCGTACTACAGGGGAGCTCTGAAGCTTTCTTT.

This clone was recorded only once. This rearrangement joins TRBV28 to TRBJ1-2; maybe TRBD1 (5 bases). The CDR3 is 15 residues long. CDR1 and CDR2 (germline): MDHEN, SYDVKM. Trimming took off 5 bases at V and 4 bases at J, with 17 bases between the two ends. CDR3 in amino acids: CASSTRQPSGYGYTF. The CDR3 DNA reads TGTGCCAGCAGTACCCGACAGCCTTCGGGCTATGGCTACACCTTC.

V gene TRBV11-1 combines with J gene TRBJ2-3, with TRBD2 matching 8 bases. CDR1 and CDR2 (germline): SGHAT, FQDESV (reference sequence). V gave up 5 bases and J gave up 9 bases; unmatched junction bases: 4. The CDR3 covers 12 residues. The CDR3 protein is CASSTGTRTQYF. In nucleotides, the CDR3 is TGTGCCAGCAGCACCGGGACTAGAACGCAGTATTTT.

This clone was seen ten or more times. This sample also contains other DNA sequences that code for the same CDR3. The V and J genes are TRBV6-4 and TRBJ2-3; 10 positions agree with TRBD2. The CDR3 spans 15 residues. Germline-derived CDR1 and CDR2 are MRHNA and SNTAGT. The ends lost 2 bases at V and 2 bases at J; junction bases unmatched: 1. The CDR3 DNA sequence: TGTGCCAGCAGTGACAGCGGGGGGGCCACAGATACGCAGTATTTT. Translation: CASSDSGGATDTQYF.

Concerning this clone: One junction end does not reproduce the germline sequence, and a read error may be involved. V usage is TRBV28 and J usage is TRBJ1-2; D is perhaps TRBD1 (6 bases). Germline V gene data show CDR1 as MDHEN and CDR2 as SYDVKM. CDR3 length equals 12 residues. The CDR3 spells CASSWAGVSLPF. DNA of the CDR3: TGTGCCAGCAGTTGGGCAGGGGTAAGCCTCCCCTTC.

The CDR3 nucleotides read TGTGCCAGCAATCACAGGGGGCTACTCCAAGAGACCCAGTACTTC. Amino acid sequence: CASNHRGLLQETQYF. V gene TRBV6-1 combines with J gene TRBJ2-5; 9 bases are shared with TRBD1. V lost 7 bases to trimming and J lost 1 base; unmatched junction nucleotides: 7. Germline lookup yields CDR1 MNHNS and CDR2 SASEGT. The CDR3 contains 15 residues.

This sequence joins TRBV7-9 and TRBJ2-3; tentatively, D is TRBD2 (5 bases). There are 14 residues in the CDR3. Trimming took off 1 base at V and 3 bases at J, with 8 bases between the two ends. CDR1 and CDR2 from the germline V gene are SEHNR and FQNEAQ (reference sequence). The CDR3 nucleotides read TGTGCCAGCAGCTTAGGGACTCTAACAGATACGCAGTATTTT. It codes for CASSLGTLTDTQYF.

The CDR3 nucleotides read TGTGCCAGCAGAAGCGGACAGGGTCTTTTGAACACTGAAGCTTTCTTT. Translation: CASRSGQGLLNTEAFF. This chain uses TRBV11-2 with TRBJ1-1; 8 nucleotides agree with TRBD1. CDR3 length equals 16 residues. The J segment lost 0 bases and the V segment lost 6 bases, leaving 9 bases of the junction unmatched. Germline CDR1 is SGHAT and CDR2 is FQNNGV.

V gene TRBV7-3 combines with J gene TRBJ2-1, with a weak D call TRBD1 (6 bases). The CDR3 contains 15 residues. From germline, CDR1 is SGHTA and CDR2 FQGTGA. Trimming shortened V by 4 bases and J by 0 bases, and 10 bases separated the two germline ends. CDR3 nucleotides: TGTGCCAGCAGCTCGGGACAAAGCTCCTACAATGAGCAGTTCTTC. It codes for CASSSGQSSYNEQFF.

The rearrangement links TRBV9 to TRBJ2-5; TRBD1 is a possible D gene (5 bases). Germline V gene sequence: CDR1 SGDLS, CDR2 YYNGEE. The CDR3 spans 15 residues. The V end lost 3 bases, the J end lost 1 base, and 13 bases lay between the germline ends. The DNA of the CDR3 is TGTGCCAGCAGCGCTCTTCCAGGGATCCAAGAGACCCAGTACTTC. It translates to CASSALPGIQETQYF.

V is TRBV11-2 and J is TRBJ1-1, with D unresolved. The CDR3 is 11 amino acids. Between the trimmed V and J ends, which lost 8 bases and 5 bases, there was a span of 9 bases. Germline CDR1 and CDR2: SGHAT and FQNNGV. The CDR3 is CASGAGTEAFF. CDR3 nucleotides: TGTGCCAGCGGCGCGGGGACTGAAGCTTTCTTT.

The gene calls are TRBV5-5 and TRBJ2-7; no definite D call. CDR3 length equals 16 residues. CDR1 is SGHKS, CDR2 YYEKEE, per germline (reference sequence). V was cut by 0 bases and J by 0 bases, with 13 bases left in between. CDR3 protein: CASSLDPPQASYEQYF. In nucleotides, the CDR3 is TGTGCCAGCAGCTTGGACCCGCCGCAGGCCTCCTACGAGCAGTACTTC.

The chain is built from TRBV5-1 and TRBJ2-5; 9 positions match TRBD2. The ends lost 8 bases at V and 3 bases at J; junction bases unmatched: 8. CDR3 length: 14 amino acids. Germline CDR1 and CDR2: SGHRS and YFSETQ. CDR3 in DNA: TGCGCCAGTACGGGACTAGCTCCCAAAGAGACCCAGTACTTC. As protein: CASTGLAPKETQYF.

V usage is TRBV5-6 and J usage is TRBJ1-4, with TRBD1 matching over 10 bases. The germline V gene encodes CDR1 SGHDT and CDR2 YYEEEE. This CDR3 has 14 amino acids. V lost 5 bases and J lost 10; bases outside the gene matches: 8. CDR3 nucleotide sequence: TGTGCCAGCAGTTTTCTAGGACAGGGGGGAAAACTGTTTTTT. It encodes CASSFLGQGGKLFF.

The J gene is TRBJ1-1, the V gene TRBV29-1; D is unresolved. Germline V gene lookup returns CDR1 SQVTM and CDR2 ANQGSEA. The CDR3 is 13 residues long. V was pared by 3 bases and J by 1 base, with 9 bases between. The CDR3 region has the DNA TGCAGCGTTGAGGAGGATACGAACACTGAAGCTTTCTTT. Translating gives CSVEEDTNTEAFF.

The genes are TRBV28 and TRBJ1-4; the match to TRBD1 covers 10 bases. The CDR3 extends over 16 amino acids. Trimming cost V 1 base and J 8 bases; bases outside gene matches: 7. Germline lookup yields CDR1 MDHEN and CDR2 SYDVKM. The DNA for the CDR3 is TGTGCCAGCAGTTTATCGACAGGGGGCGCCCGGGAAAAACTGTTTTTT. Translation: CASSLSTGGAREKLFF.

This clone was counted once. This chain connects TRBV19 to TRBJ2-1; 7 bases are a match to TRBD1. The germline V gene encodes CDR1 LNHDA and CDR2 SQIVND (reference sequence). This CDR3 has 14 amino acids. Trimming took 9 bases from V and 4 from J; bases not matched to a gene: 9. The CDR3 reads CASRTGEGYNEQFF. CDR3 coding DNA: TGTGCCAGCAGAACAGGGGAAGGTTACAATGAGCAGTTCTTC.

V is TRBV6-5 and J is TRBJ1-5; unclear D gene. The CDR3 length is 14 residues. Germline values: CDR1 MNHEY, CDR2 SVGAGI. Trimming took off 6 bases at V and 5 bases at J, with 14 bases between the two ends. CDR3 amino acids: CASRKARSDQPQHF. CDR3 nucleotide sequence: TGTGCCAGCAGGAAAGCGAGATCAGATCAGCCCCAGCATTTT.

V and J are TRBV30 and TRBJ1-5, with D maybe TRBD1 (6 bases). Germline CDR1 reads GTSNPN; CDR2 reads SVGIG (reference sequence). V lost 0 bases and J lost 0, with 12 bases in between. This CDR3 is 16 amino acids long. CDR3 amino acids: CAWSVQGIYSNQPQHF. DNA of the CDR3: TGTGCCTGGAGTGTACAGGGCATTTATAGCAATCAGCCCCAGCATTTT.